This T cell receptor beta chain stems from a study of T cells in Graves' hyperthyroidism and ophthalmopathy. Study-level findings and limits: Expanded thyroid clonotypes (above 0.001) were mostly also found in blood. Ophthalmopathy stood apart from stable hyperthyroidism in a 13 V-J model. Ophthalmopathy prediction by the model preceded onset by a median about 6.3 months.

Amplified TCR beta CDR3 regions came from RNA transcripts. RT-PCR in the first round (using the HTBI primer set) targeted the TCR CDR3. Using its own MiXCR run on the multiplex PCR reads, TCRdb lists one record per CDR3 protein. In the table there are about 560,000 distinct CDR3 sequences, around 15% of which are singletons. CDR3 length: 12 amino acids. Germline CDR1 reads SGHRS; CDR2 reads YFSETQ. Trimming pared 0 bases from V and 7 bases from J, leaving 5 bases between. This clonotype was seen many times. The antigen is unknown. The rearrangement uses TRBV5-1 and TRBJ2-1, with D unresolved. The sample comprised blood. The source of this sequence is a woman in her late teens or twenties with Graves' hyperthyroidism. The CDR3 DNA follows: TGCGCCAGCAGCTTGGATGGGAATGAGCAGTTCTTC. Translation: CASSLDGNEQFF.